The 7 T cell receptor beta chains given below trace back to one sample, sequenced in a study of blood T cell repertoires in COVID-19. Method: immunoSEQ multiplex PCR; TCRdb's copy keeps in-frame clones and lacks some. The sample yields some 50,000 clones, about four fifths seen once. Sequenced sample: peripheral blood. The receptors here all came from an elderly woman with acute or convalescent COVID-19.

This chain joins TRBV5-1 and TRBJ2-1; D is undetermined. Germline V CDR1 and CDR2: SGHRS, YFSETQ. The CDR3 has 15 residues. V was cut by 4 bases and J by 4 bases, with 15 bases left in between. The CDR3 sequence: CASSPGNGGYNEQFF. The CDR3 nucleotides read TGCGCCAGCAGCCCGGGTAATGGCGGATACAATGAGCAGTTCTTC.

The V and J genes are TRBV19 and TRBJ2-1; TRBD2 aligns across 8 bases. The junction had 4 bases not matched to a gene; V was cut back by 4 bases and J by 5 bases. The CDR3 totals 14 residues. The germline CDR1 and CDR2 sequences are LNHDA and SQIVND (reference sequence). The CDR3 region has the DNA TGTGCCAGTAGTAGCGGGAGGCGGAACAATGAGCAGTTCTTC. Its protein product is CASSSGRRNNEQFF.

The chain carries TRBV7-8 and TRBJ2-5; 7 nucleotides match TRBD1. The CDR3 has 19 residues. V was clipped by 0 bases and J by 1 base; unmatched bases: 14. CDR1 is SGHVS, CDR2 FQNEAQ, per germline. The CDR3 sequence: CASSLALLGEQGPQETQYF. For the CDR3, the DNA is TGTGCCAGCAGCTTAGCGCTGTTGGGCGAACAGGGGCCCCAAGAGACCCAGTACTTC.

This chain joins TRBV28 and TRBJ1-2; 7 positions agree with TRBD1. V was pared by 6 bases and J by 8 bases, with 6 bases of the junction left unmatched. The length of the CDR3 is 12 residues. The germline CDR1 and CDR2 sequences are MDHEN and SYDVKM. The CDR3 is CASRATGKGYTF. DNA of the CDR3: TGTGCCAGCAGGGCGACAGGGAAGGGCTACACCTTC.

This clone occurred once. This chain connects TRBV7-2 to TRBJ1-2; D gene unclear. V was shortened by 2 bases and J by 4 bases, with 11 bases between the two germline ends. This CDR3 contains 14 residues. Germline CDR1 and CDR2: SGHTA and FQGNSA. Here the CDR3 reads CASSLHPGSYGYTF. The CDR3 nucleotides are TGTGCCAGCAGCTTACATCCGGGATCCTATGGCTACACCTTC.

The chain recombines TRBV5-1 with TRBJ1-1; TRBD1 matches 7 bases. The CDR3 runs to 16 residues. Germline CDR1 reads SGHRS; CDR2 reads YFSETQ. V dropped 1 base and J dropped 3; count of bases not matched to a gene: 9. CDR3 region: CASSLLTGRRDTEAFF. CDR3 in DNA: TGCGCCAGCAGCTTGCTGACAGGGAGAAGGGACACTGAAGCTTTCTTT.

This sequence joins TRBV24-1 and TRBJ2-5, with 9 positions matching TRBD1. CDR3 length: 14 residues. The V segment lost 7 bases and the J segment 5 bases; nucleotides outside the gene matches: 7. Germline loops: CDR1 KGHDR, CDR2 SFDVKD. In DNA, the CDR3 is TGTGCCACCAGCCGACAGGGGGGCGAGGAGACCCAGTACTTC. As protein: CATSRQGGEETQYF.